This passage covers 6 T cell receptor beta chains from one sample sequenced in a study of vaccination effects on CD4 cells after COVID-19. No antigen has been assigned to these receptors. Having been cultured for roughly 9 days, the cells underwent CD4+ T cell isolation. Measured with immunoSEQ multiplex PCR; TCRdb has only the in-frame clones, and not every one. The sample contains around 60,000 clones, 70% to 80% of which appear only once. This specimen consisted of CD4+ T cells from PBMCs cultured without peptide, obtained before COVID-19 vaccination. Receptors were obtained from a human donor who received a COVID-19 vaccine.

This clone was counted a few times. The CDR3 DNA follows: TGTGCCAGCAGCTTGGCACAGGGGGAGAACTATGGCTACACCTTC. Encoded protein: CASSLAQGENYGYTF. The chain joins TRBV5-5 to TRBJ1-2; 8 bases map to TRBD1. CDR1 and CDR2 from the germline V gene are SGHKS and YYEKEE (reference sequence). V shed 0 bases, J shed 2 bases, and the junction held 3 bases outside the gene matches. CDR3 length: 15 residues.

The chain uses TRBV5-6 and TRBJ1-1; no clear D. Germline V gene data show CDR1 as SGHDT and CDR2 as YYEEEE. CDR3 length: 14 amino acids. V lost 4 bases and J lost 1, with 11 bases in between. CDR3 amino acids: CASSLGTANTEAFF. DNA of the CDR3: TGTGCCAGCAGCCTAGGTACGGCGAACACTGAAGCTTTCTTT. Filled out from reference TRBV5-6 and TRBJ1-1, the complete variable domain reads DAGVTQSPTHLIKTRGQQVTLRCSPKSGHDTVSWYQQALGQGPQFIFQYYEEEERQRGNFPDRFSGHQFPNYSSELNVNALLLGDSALYLCASSLGTANTEAFFGQGTRLTVV.

This clone was picked up one time. This rearrangement joins TRBV4-2 to TRBJ2-5; no reliable D call. The ends were cut back, 3 bases at V and 5 bases at J, with 16 bases in the middle. The CDR3 has 15 amino acids. In germline, CDR1 is LGHNA, CDR2 YNFKEQ. The CDR3 nucleotides read TGTGCCAGCAGCCATCGGACGGACCCCGGCGAGACCCAGTACTTC. Translated: CASSHRTDPGETQYF.

This clone was seen a handful of times. V gene TRBV5-1 combines with J gene TRBJ2-2; TRBD1 matches at 11 bases. Germline-derived CDR1 and CDR2 are SGHRS and YFSETQ. With V trimmed by 4 bases and J by 6 bases, 2 bases remained unmatched. The CDR3 covers 14 residues. CDR3 sequence (DNA): TGCGCCAGCAGCCCGGGACAGGGGGCCGGGGAGCTGTTTTTT. It yields the protein CASSPGQGAGELFF.

The gene calls are TRBV3-1 (or the pseudogene TRBV3-2) and TRBJ1-5; no clear D. The CDR3 loop spans 16 amino acids. Trimming took 3 bases from V and 0 from J, leaving 12 bases between them. Germline CDR1 LGHDT, CDR2 YNNKEL (reference sequence). The CDR3 DNA is TGTGCCAGCAGCCATTCGCGCGGGAATAGCAATCAGCCCCAGCATTTT. Translation: CASSHSRGNSNQPQHF.

The chain links TRBV24-1 to TRBJ2-2; D may be TRBD2 (6 bases). Trimming removed 4 bases at V and 1 base at J, with 9 bases between. CDR1 and CDR2 from the germline V gene are KGHDR and SFDVKD. The CDR3 covers 15 residues. CDR3 nucleotide sequence: TGTGCCACCAGTGAACGAGCGGGGAACACCGGGGAGCTGTTTTTT. Translating gives CATSERAGNTGELFF.